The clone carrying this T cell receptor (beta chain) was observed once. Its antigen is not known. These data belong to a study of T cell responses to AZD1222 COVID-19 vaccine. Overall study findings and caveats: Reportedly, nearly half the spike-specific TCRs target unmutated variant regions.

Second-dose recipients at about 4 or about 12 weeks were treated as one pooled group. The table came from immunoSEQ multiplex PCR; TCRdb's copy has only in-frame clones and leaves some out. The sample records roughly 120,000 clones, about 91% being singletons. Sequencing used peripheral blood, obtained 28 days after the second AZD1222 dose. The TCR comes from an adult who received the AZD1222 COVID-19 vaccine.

The CDR3: CASSLRGAGSNTGELFF. The CDR3 coding sequence is TGTGCCAGCAGCCTTCGGGGGGCAGGGTCGAACACCGGGGAGCTGTTTTTT. The chain carries TRBV9 and TRBJ2-2; TRBD2 might be the D (7 bases). Germline CDR1 SGDLS, CDR2 YYNGEE. The V end was cut by 4 bases, the J end by 0 bases, with 16 bases between. The CDR3 sequence is 17 residues long.